The clone carrying this T cell receptor beta chain has more than one count but fewer than ten. Its antigen is not identified. The data are from a study of OX40 agonist ivuxolimab in advanced cancers. Study-level information: Partial responses were seen in three patients, one with hepatocellular carcinoma and two with cutaneous melanoma. General study points: Relative to CD4+, CD8+ T cells held more expanded clones on average. Antigen specificity of clonally expanded peripheral T cells was not established.

Here immunoSEQ multiplex PCR was the method, and the copy in TCRdb shows in-frame clones only, minus some. The sample records about 48,000 clones, 65% to 85% being singletons. This CDR3 has 15 amino acids. Germline CDR1 and CDR2: LGHNA and YSLEER. The trim removed 4 bases at V and 5 bases at J, leaving 9 bases unmatched. The gene calls are TRBV4-3 and TRBJ2-3; 7 nucleotides match TRBD2. Material: CD4+ or CD8+ T cells sorted from blood, obtained in a trial of the OX40 agonist ivuxolimab. The clonotype originates from an adult with an advanced solid tumor such as melanoma, head and neck, liver or kidney cancer. CDR3 protein: CASSRSGGREDTQYF. CDR3 sequence (DNA): TGCGCCAGCAGCCGGTCGGGGGGTAGGGAAGATACGCAGTATTTT.